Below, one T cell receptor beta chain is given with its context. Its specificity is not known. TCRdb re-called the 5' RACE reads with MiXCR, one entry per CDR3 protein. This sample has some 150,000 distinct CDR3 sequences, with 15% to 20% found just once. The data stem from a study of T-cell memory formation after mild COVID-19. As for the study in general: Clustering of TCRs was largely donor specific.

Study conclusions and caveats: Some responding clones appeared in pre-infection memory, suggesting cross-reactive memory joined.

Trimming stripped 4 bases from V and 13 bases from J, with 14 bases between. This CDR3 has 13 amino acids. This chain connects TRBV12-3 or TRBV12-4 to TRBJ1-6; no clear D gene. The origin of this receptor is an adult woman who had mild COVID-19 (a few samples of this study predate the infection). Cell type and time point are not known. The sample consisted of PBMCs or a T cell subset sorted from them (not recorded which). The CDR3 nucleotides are TGTGCCAGCAGTTCGTCGCCTGAGTTTCCCCTCCACTTT. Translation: CASSSSPEFPLHF.